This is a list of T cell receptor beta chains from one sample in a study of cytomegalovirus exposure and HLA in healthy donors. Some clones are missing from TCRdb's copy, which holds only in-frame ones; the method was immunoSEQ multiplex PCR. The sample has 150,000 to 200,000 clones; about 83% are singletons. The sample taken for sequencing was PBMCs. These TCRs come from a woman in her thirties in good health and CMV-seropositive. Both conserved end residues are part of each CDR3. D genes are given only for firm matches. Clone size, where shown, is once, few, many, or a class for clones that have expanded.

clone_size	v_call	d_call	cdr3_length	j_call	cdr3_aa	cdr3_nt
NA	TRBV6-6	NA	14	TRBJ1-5	CASRWGDSNQPQHF	TGTGCCAGCAGATGGGGGGATAGCAATCAGCCCCAGCATTTT
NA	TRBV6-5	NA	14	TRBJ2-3	CASSYRSGTDTQYF	TGTGCCAGCAGTTACCGGTCGGGCACAGATACGCAGTATTTT
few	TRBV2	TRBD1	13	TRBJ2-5	CAGLTGEYETQYF	TGTGCCGGATTGACAGGGGAATATGAGACCCAGTACTTC
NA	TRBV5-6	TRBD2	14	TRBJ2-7	CASSLAGVLYEQYF	TGTGCCAGCAGCCTAGCGGGGGTCCTATACGAGCAGTACTTC
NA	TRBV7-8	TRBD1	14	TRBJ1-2	CASSLGTGELGYTF	TGTGCCAGCAGCTTAGGGACAGGGGAGCTTGGCTACACCTTC
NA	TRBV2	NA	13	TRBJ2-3	CASSEQFTDTQYF	TGTGCCAGCAGTGAACAGTTCACAGATACGCAGTATTTT
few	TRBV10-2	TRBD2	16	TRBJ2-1	CASTGLAGSGFNEQFF	TGCGCCAGTACCGGACTAGCGGGGTCAGGGTTTAATGAGCAGTTCTTC
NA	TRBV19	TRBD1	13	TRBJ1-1	CATKGQGMVEAFF	TGTGCCACTAAGGGACAGGGGATGGTTGAAGCTTTCTTT
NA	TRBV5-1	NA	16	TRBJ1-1	CASSQTRGAMNTEAFF	TGCGCCAGCAGCCAGACTCGGGGTGCCATGAACACTGAAGCTTTCTTT
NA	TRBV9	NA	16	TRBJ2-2	CASSVNRVITAGELFF	TGTGCCAGCAGCGTCAACAGGGTAATCACCGCCGGGGAGCTGTTTTTT
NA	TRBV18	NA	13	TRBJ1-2	CASSPAEGTGYTF	TGTGCCAGCTCCCCAGCGGAAGGAACAGGCTACACCTTC
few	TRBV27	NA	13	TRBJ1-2	CASSLTENYGYTF	TGTGCCAGCAGTTTAACAGAGAACTATGGCTACACCTTC
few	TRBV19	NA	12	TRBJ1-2	CASTEGSGGYTF	TGTGCCAGTACGGAAGGGAGCGGAGGCTACACCTTC
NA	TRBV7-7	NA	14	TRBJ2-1	CASSPHRRDNEQFF	TGTGCTAGCAGCCCTCATAGGCGGGACAATGAGCAGTTCTTC
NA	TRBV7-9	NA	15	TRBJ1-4	CASSLDRATNEKLFF	TGTGCCAGCAGCTTAGACAGGGCAACTAATGAAAAACTGTTTTTT
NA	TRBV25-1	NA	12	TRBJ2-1	CASSKEGWEQFF	TGTGCCAGCAGTAAAGAGGGTTGGGAGCAGTTCTTC
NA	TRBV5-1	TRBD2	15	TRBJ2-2	CASSSGTSAAGELFF	TGCGCCAGCAGCTCCGGGACTAGCGCAGCCGGGGAGCTGTTTTTT
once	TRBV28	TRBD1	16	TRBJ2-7	CASRRTGSFDSYEQYF	TGTGCCAGCAGACGGACAGGGTCTTTTGATTCCTACGAGCAGTACTTC
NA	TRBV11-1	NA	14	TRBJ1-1	CASSFRRLDTEAFF	TGTGCCAGCAGCTTTCGGAGGTTGGACACTGAAGCTTTCTTT
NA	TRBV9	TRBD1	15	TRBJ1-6	CASSVQGTGDSPLHF	TGTGCCAGCAGCGTTCAGGGGACAGGGGATTCACCCCTCCACTTT
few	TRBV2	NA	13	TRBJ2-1	CASSETSYNEQFF	TGTGCCAGCAGTGAAACCAGTTACAATGAGCAGTTCTTC
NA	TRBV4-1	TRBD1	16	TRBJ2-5	CASSLLLGTGQETQYF	TGCGCCAGCAGCCTACTTTTAGGGACAGGACAAGAGACCCAGTACTTC
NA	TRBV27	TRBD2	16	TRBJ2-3	CASSLTSALRGDTQYF	TGTGCCAGCAGTTTGACTAGCGCACTCCGAGGGGATACGCAGTATTTT
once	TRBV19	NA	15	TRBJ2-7	CASSGRDGRSYEQYF	TGTGCCAGTAGCGGCAGGGATGGTCGGTCCTACGAGCAGTACTTC
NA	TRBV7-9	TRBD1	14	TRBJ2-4	CASSPRQGANIQYF	TGTGCCAGCAGCCCTCGACAGGGTGCAAACATTCAGTACTTC
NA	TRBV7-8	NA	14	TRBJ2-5	CASRSPSAQETQYF	TGTGCCAGTAGGTCCCCCAGCGCGCAAGAGACCCAGTACTTC
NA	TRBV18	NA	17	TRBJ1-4	CASSPRGAGATNEKLFF	TGTGCCAGCTCACCAAGGGGCGCGGGAGCAACTAATGAAAAACTGTTTTTT
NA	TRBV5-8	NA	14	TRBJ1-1	CASSLVRGGTEAFF	TGTGCCAGCAGCTTGGTCAGGGGAGGGACTGAAGCTTTCTTT
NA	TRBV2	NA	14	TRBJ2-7	CASSATGTNYEQYF	TGTGCCAGCAGTGCAACAGGTACCAACTACGAGCAGTACTTC
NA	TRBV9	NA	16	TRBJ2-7	CASSVGVNPADYEQYF	TGTGCCAGCAGCGTAGGAGTTAACCCGGCGGACTACGAGCAGTACTTC
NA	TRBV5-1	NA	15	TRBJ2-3	CASAPKGQSTDTQYF	TGCGCCAGCGCCCCGAAAGGACAGAGCACAGATACGCAGTATTTT
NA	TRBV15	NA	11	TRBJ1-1	CATSLGVEAFF	TGTGCCACCAGCTTAGGAGTTGAAGCTTTCTTT
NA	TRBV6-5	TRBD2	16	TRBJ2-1	CASSFPGTSGGNEQFF	TGTGCCAGCAGTTTCCCCGGGACTAGCGGGGGGAATGAGCAGTTCTTC
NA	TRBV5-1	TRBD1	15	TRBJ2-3	CASSLGQGVTDTQYF	TGCGCCAGCAGCCTAGGACAGGGGGTCACAGATACGCAGTATTTT
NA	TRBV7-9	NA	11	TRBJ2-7	CASSPGYEQYF	TGTGCCAGCAGCCCCGGCTACGAGCAGTACTTC
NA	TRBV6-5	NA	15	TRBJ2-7	CASSYSWVGEYEQYF	TGTGCCAGCAGTTACTCATGGGTCGGAGAGTACGAGCAGTACTTC
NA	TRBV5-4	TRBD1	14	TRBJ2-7	CASSWTGPPYEQYF	TGTGCCAGCAGCTGGACAGGGCCCCCCTACGAGCAGTACTTC
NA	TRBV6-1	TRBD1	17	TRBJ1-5	CASSEARGSFVGQPQHF	TGTGCCAGCAGTGAAGCCAGGGGGTCCTTCGTTGGTCAGCCCCAGCATTTT
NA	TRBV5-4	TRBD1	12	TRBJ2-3	CASSFPGTGSYF	TGTGCCAGCAGTTTTCCCGGGACAGGGTCGTATTTT
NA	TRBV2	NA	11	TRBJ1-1	CASSGYSEAFF	TGTGCCAGCAGTGGTTACTCTGAAGCTTTCTTT
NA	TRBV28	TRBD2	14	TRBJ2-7	CASSPGTRAYEQYF	TGTGCCAGCAGCCCCGGGACTAGAGCCTACGAGCAGTACTTC
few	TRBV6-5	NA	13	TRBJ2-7	CASRITSSYEQYF	TGTGCCAGCAGGATTACTAGCTCCTACGAGCAGTACTTC
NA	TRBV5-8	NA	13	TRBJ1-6	CASSLGGESPLHF	TGTGCCAGCAGCTTGGGCGGGGAATCACCCCTCCACTTT
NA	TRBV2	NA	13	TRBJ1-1	CASSGQANTEAFF	TGTGCCAGCAGTGGACAGGCGAACACTGAAGCTTTCTTT
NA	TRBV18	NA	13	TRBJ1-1	CASSPRSNTEAFF	TGTGCCAGCTCACCGAGGTCGAACACTGAAGCTTTCTTT
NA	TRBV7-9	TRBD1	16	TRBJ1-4	CASSPHAQGPREKLFF	TGTGCCAGCAGCCCACACGCACAGGGGCCCCGGGAAAAACTGTTTTTT
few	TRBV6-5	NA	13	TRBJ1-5	CASKGGINQPQHF	TGTGCCAGCAAAGGGGGTATCAATCAGCCCCAGCATTTT
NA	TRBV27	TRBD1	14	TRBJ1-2	CASSPGTGVYGYTF	TGTGCCAGCAGCCCCGGGACAGGGGTCTATGGCTACACCTTC
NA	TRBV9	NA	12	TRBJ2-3	CASSVGGDTQYF	TGTGCCAGCAGCGTAGGAGGAGATACGCAGTATTTT
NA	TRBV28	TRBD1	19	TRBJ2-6	CASSLVGGQGDSGANVLTF	TGTGCCAGCAGCTTAGTAGGGGGACAGGGGGACTCTGGGGCCAACGTCCTGACTTTC